A selection of T cell receptor beta chains follows, all from one sample in a study of cytomegalovirus exposure and HLA in healthy donors. TCRdb's table, derived via immunoSEQ multiplex PCR, lists solely in-frame clones and lacks some. The data show 100,000 or so clones, about four fifths seen once. The source material was PBMCs. The receptor set was obtained from a man aged 35-49 years in good health and CMV-seronegative. Both conserved end residues are part of each CDR3. D genes are given only for firm matches. A row's size may be missing; if present it is once, few, many or a size class.

d_call: NA; cdr3_length: 15; v_call: TRBV11-3; j_call: TRBJ2-7; clone_size: NA; cdr3_nt: TGTGCCAGCAGCGACCGGGACACCGTGTCCTACGAGCAGTACTTC; cdr3_aa: CASSDRDTVSYEQYF
d_call: TRBD1; cdr3_length: 13; v_call: TRBV5-4; j_call: TRBJ2-1; clone_size: NA; cdr3_nt: TGTGCCAGCAGGATAGGGACAGGGGATGAGCAGTTCTTC; cdr3_aa: CASRIGTGDEQFF
d_call: NA; cdr3_length: 13; v_call: TRBV6-5; j_call: TRBJ1-2; clone_size: many; cdr3_nt: TGTGCCAGCACACAGAACCTAAATTATGGCTACACCTTC; cdr3_aa: CASTQNLNYGYTF
d_call: NA; cdr3_length: 15; v_call: TRBV7-2; j_call: TRBJ2-1; clone_size: NA; cdr3_nt: TGTGCCAGCAGCTTAGGGTGGGGGACTGGTAATGAGCAGTTCTTC; cdr3_aa: CASSLGWGTGNEQFF
d_call: TRBD2; cdr3_length: 15; v_call: TRBV6-5; j_call: TRBJ2-1; clone_size: NA; cdr3_nt: TGTGCCAGCAGCTTACTAGCGGGAGCCTACAATGAGCAGTTCTTC; cdr3_aa: CASSLLAGAYNEQFF
d_call: TRBD2; cdr3_length: 18; v_call: TRBV28; j_call: TRBJ2-2; clone_size: NA; cdr3_nt: TGTGCCAGCAGCAGACCGGGACTAGCGGGCGCAAACACCGGGGAGCTGTTTTTT; cdr3_aa: CASSRPGLAGANTGELFF
d_call: TRBD1; cdr3_length: 16; v_call: TRBV10-3; j_call: TRBJ2-7; clone_size: NA; cdr3_nt: TGTGCCATCAGTCCCGGTGAGGGGGCAGGCTCCTACGAGCAGTACTTC; cdr3_aa: CAISPGEGAGSYEQYF
d_call: NA; cdr3_length: 16; v_call: TRBV6-5; j_call: TRBJ2-6; clone_size: NA; cdr3_nt: TGTGCCAGCAGTTACTCGGGGAGCTCTGGGGCCAACGTCCTGACTTTC; cdr3_aa: CASSYSGSSGANVLTF
d_call: NA; cdr3_length: 13; v_call: TRBV7-9; j_call: TRBJ1-2; clone_size: few; cdr3_nt: TGTGCCAGCAGCGCACAGGTACGGAGCGGCTACACCTTC; cdr3_aa: CASSAQVRSGYTF
d_call: TRBD1; cdr3_length: 16; v_call: TRBV10-3; j_call: TRBJ1-3; clone_size: few; cdr3_nt: TGTGCCATCAGACGACAGGGGCCTCTCTCTGGAAACACCATATATTTT; cdr3_aa: CAIRRQGPLSGNTIYF
d_call: NA; cdr3_length: 14; v_call: TRBV18; j_call: TRBJ2-7; clone_size: NA; cdr3_nt: TGTGCCAGCTCACCAGGGGCAGGGTCTGGAGAGCAGTACTTC; cdr3_aa: CASSPGAGSGEQYF
d_call: NA; cdr3_length: 12; v_call: TRBV29-1; j_call: TRBJ1-4; clone_size: NA; cdr3_nt: TGCAGCGTAGAAGTCCAGGGTGAAAAACTGTTTTTT; cdr3_aa: CSVEVQGEKLFF
d_call: NA; cdr3_length: 16; v_call: TRBV7-9; j_call: TRBJ1-6; clone_size: NA; cdr3_nt: TGTGCCAGCAGCTTAGTAGACAATGACCCTAATTCACCCCTCCACTTT; cdr3_aa: CASSLVDNDPNSPLHF
d_call: TRBD2; cdr3_length: 16; v_call: TRBV11-3; j_call: TRBJ2-7; clone_size: NA; cdr3_nt: TGTGCCAGCAGCTTGCCACAGCCTAGCGGGGATTCCGAGCAGTACTTC; cdr3_aa: CASSLPQPSGDSEQYF
d_call: NA; cdr3_length: 13; v_call: TRBV27; j_call: TRBJ2-7; clone_size: NA; cdr3_nt: TGTGCCAGCCGCCGTGGAGGCGGCTACGAGCAGTACTTC; cdr3_aa: CASRRGGGYEQYF
d_call: TRBD1; cdr3_length: 15; v_call: TRBV5-8; j_call: TRBJ1-2; clone_size: once; cdr3_nt: TGTGCCAGCAGCTTTCAGACAGGGGTTAACTATGGCTACACCTTC; cdr3_aa: CASSFQTGVNYGYTF
d_call: NA; cdr3_length: 15; v_call: TRBV11-2; j_call: TRBJ1-3; clone_size: NA; cdr3_nt: TGTGCCAGCAGCTTAGGTCGAGGGTTTGGAAACACCATATATTTT; cdr3_aa: CASSLGRGFGNTIYF
d_call: TRBD1; cdr3_length: 15; v_call: TRBV15; j_call: TRBJ2-3; clone_size: few; cdr3_nt: TGTGCCACCAGCCCTCGACAGGGGAGGTCAGATACGCAGTATTTT; cdr3_aa: CATSPRQGRSDTQYF
d_call: TRBD2; cdr3_length: 15; v_call: TRBV14; j_call: TRBJ2-7; clone_size: few; cdr3_nt: TGTGCCAGCAGCCAATATACTAGCGGGAGCCACGAGCAGTACTTC; cdr3_aa: CASSQYTSGSHEQYF
d_call: TRBD2; cdr3_length: 14; v_call: TRBV7-9; j_call: TRBJ2-1; clone_size: few; cdr3_nt: TGTTCCAGCGGGGCAGGATCCTCCTACAATGAGCAGTTCTTC; cdr3_aa: CSSGAGSSYNEQFF
d_call: NA; cdr3_length: 11; v_call: TRBV20-1; j_call: TRBJ1-2; clone_size: NA; cdr3_nt: TGCAGTGCAAAAGGGGTGGGCGGCTACACCTTC; cdr3_aa: CSAKGVGGYTF
d_call: NA; cdr3_length: 17; v_call: TRBV18; j_call: TRBJ2-1; clone_size: few; cdr3_nt: TGTGCCAGCTCACCACCATACGGCCAGGGCCCGTACAATGAGCAGTTCTTC; cdr3_aa: CASSPPYGQGPYNEQFF
d_call: TRBD2; cdr3_length: 15; v_call: TRBV7-2; j_call: TRBJ2-1; clone_size: NA; cdr3_nt: TGTGCCAGTGAGCCGACTAGCGGGGGGGCGTATGAGCAGTTCTTC; cdr3_aa: CASEPTSGGAYEQFF
d_call: NA; cdr3_length: 14; v_call: TRBV7-2; j_call: TRBJ1-1; clone_size: NA; cdr3_nt: TGTGCCAGCAGCCCCTGGCCCAGGGACACTGAAGCTTTCTTT; cdr3_aa: CASSPWPRDTEAFF
d_call: TRBD1; cdr3_length: 13; v_call: TRBV10-3; j_call: TRBJ1-1; clone_size: NA; cdr3_nt: TGTGCCATCAGTATAACAGGGGCCCCTGAAGCTTTCTTT; cdr3_aa: CAISITGAPEAFF
d_call: NA; cdr3_length: 13; v_call: TRBV7-2; j_call: TRBJ2-1; clone_size: NA; cdr3_nt: TGTGCCACGTCTTTTGGTAGAAACAATGAGCAGTTCTTC; cdr3_aa: CATSFGRNNEQFF